By share, the clone carrying this T cell receptor (beta chain) counts as medium-sized. Its antigen is undetermined. The data were taken from a study of shared clonotypes between healthy human individuals. Study summary: Three CD4 naive, three CD4 memory, two CD8 naive and one CD8 memory plate were used per donor. General study findings and limits: Larger estimated richness was generally seen in naive subsets than in memory subsets.

Per the authors' pipeline: Junction-only sequences without quality scores came from ImmunoSEQ, so filtering differed. Produced via immunoSEQ multiplex PCR; TCRdb's table is partial and in-frame only. The V and J calls and clone size were taken over from that table, and D and trimming were inferred from the DNA. The data show approximately 120,000 clones, about 63% seen once. Per germline, CDR1 MDHEN and CDR2 SYDVKM. Deletions cut 7 bases from V and 3 bases from J, with 15 bases between. CDR3 size: 15 residues. The TCR was taken from a woman in her twenties or thirties in good health. V and J are TRBV28 and TRBJ2-2; D tentatively reads TRBD1 or TRBD2 (6 bases each). The material sequenced was memory CD8+ T cells sorted from blood. The sample's subset: CD45RO+ cells pooled with CCR7-negative TemRA cells. As DNA, the CDR3 is TGTGCCAGCAAAGTAGGGGGGTCCGACACCGGGGAGCTGTTTTTT. This codes for CASKVGGSDTGELFF. Variable domain in full (rest from reference TRBV28 and TRBJ2-2): DVKVTQSSRYLVKRTGEKVFLECVQDMDHENMFWYRQDPGLGLRLIYFSYDVKMKEKGDIPEGYSVSREKKERFSLILESASTNQTSMYLCASKVGGSDTGELFFGEGSRLTVL.